These T cell receptor beta chains were read from a single sample in a study of T cell responses to AZD1222 COVID-19 vaccine. TCRdb keeps only in-frame clones here, not all; method: immunoSEQ multiplex PCR. The sample yields fewer than 150,000 clones, 87% seen once. Sequenced here: peripheral blood, sampled on day 0 of AZD1222 vaccination. These receptors came from an adult in good health. Both conserved end residues are part of each CDR3. D genes are given only for firm matches. The listing skips clone size in some rows; elsewhere it reads once, few, many or a size class.

j_gene,abundance,v_gene,d_gene,CDR3aa,CDR3nt
TRBJ1-3,NA,TRBV6-5,NA,CASSYGVSSGNTIYF,TGTGCCAGCAGTTACGGCGTAAGCTCTGGAAACACCATATATTTT
TRBJ2-7,NA,TRBV28,TRBD2,CASRAGGGGSYEQYF,TGTGCCAGCAGGGCGGGGGGTGGAGGCTCCTACGAGCAGTACTTC
TRBJ1-5,once,TRBV6-2/TRBV6-3,NA,CASSYRGEGNQPQHF,TGTGCCAGCAGTTACCGTGGGGAGGGCAATCAGCCCCAGCATTTT
TRBJ1-2,NA,TRBV2,NA,CASSVRINQAANYGYTF,TGTGCCAGCAGTGTTAGGATCAACCAAGCCGCTAACTATGGCTACACCTTC
TRBJ1-2,NA,TRBV4-2,NA,CASTPGSNYGYTF,TGTGCCAGCACCCCGGGGAGTAACTATGGCTACACCTTC
TRBJ1-2,NA,TRBV4-1,NA,CASSQADDTYYGYTF,TGCGCCAGCAGCCAAGCCGACGACACCTACTATGGCTACACCTTC
TRBJ1-3,NA,TRBV15,NA,CATSRAGIYLSFSGNTIYF,TGTGCCACCAGCAGAGCTGGGATTTACCTTTCATTCTCTGGAAACACCATATATTTT
TRBJ2-5,NA,TRBV4-2,TRBD2,CASSQDWTSGGPETQYF,TGTGCCAGCAGCCAAGATTGGACTAGCGGGGGGCCAGAGACCCAGTACTTC
TRBJ1-2,few,TRBV9,NA,CASSGGPYGYTF,TGTGCCAGCAGCGGAGGGCCCTATGGCTACACCTTC
TRBJ2-1,NA,TRBV27,NA,CASSLLASSSEQFF,TGTGCCAGCAGTCTCCTAGCTTCATCGTCTGAGCAGTTCTTC
TRBJ1-2,NA,TRBV4-1,NA,CASSQEGQLYGYTF,TGCGCCAGCAGCCAAGAGGGCCAGCTCTATGGCTACACCTTC
TRBJ2-5,NA,TRBV5-1,NA,CASSLGPTKETQYF,TGCGCCAGCAGCTTGGGACCAACCAAAGAGACCCAGTACTTC
TRBJ1-1,few,TRBV10-3,NA,CAISADTEAFF,TGTGCCATCAGTGCCGACACTGAAGCTTTCTTT
TRBJ1-6,NA,TRBV6-2/TRBV6-3,NA,CASSSGGVSPLHF,TGTGCCAGCAGTTCAGGTGGGGTTTCACCCCTCCACTTT
TRBJ2-7,NA,TRBV30,NA,CAWSVWGRGVSYEQYF,TGTGCCTGGAGTGTGTGGGGCAGGGGGGTCTCCTACGAGCAGTACTTC
TRBJ2-7,NA,TRBV28,NA,CAVGGRYEQYF,TGTGCCGTCGGTGGGCGCTACGAGCAGTACTTC
TRBJ2-7,NA,TRBV12-3/TRBV12-4,NA,CASSLGVHEQYF,TGTGCCAGCAGTTTAGGGGTCCACGAGCAGTACTTC
TRBJ1-5,NA,TRBV2,NA,CASRTGNSNQPQHF,TGTGCCAGCCGAACAGGGAATAGCAATCAGCCCCAGCATTTT
TRBJ1-5,NA,TRBV18,NA,CASSLTVSNSNQPQHF,TGTGCCAGCTCACTGACAGTTTCTAATAGCAATCAGCCCCAGCATTTT
TRBJ2-7,NA,TRBV5-4,NA,CASSLGGDEQYF,TGTGCCAGCAGCTTGGGTGGAGACGAGCAGTACTTC
TRBJ2-7,NA,TRBV5-1,NA,CASSLDYGEQYF,TGCGCCAGCAGCTTGGACTACGGCGAGCAGTACTTC
TRBJ2-7,NA,TRBV3-1/TRBV3-2,NA,CASSTGTTPLAYEQYF,TGTGCCAGCAGTACCGGGACAACGCCCTTAGCTTACGAGCAGTACTTC
TRBJ1-6,NA,TRBV4-3,TRBD1,CASSQVTGDSYNSPLHF,TGCGCCAGCAGCCAGGTGACAGGGGACTCCTATAATTCACCCCTCCACTTT
TRBJ1-6,NA,TRBV5-4,NA,CASSLVGRGRSPLHF,TGTGCCAGCAGCTTGGTTGGCAGGGGAAGGTCACCCCTCCACTTT
TRBJ1-4,NA,TRBV3-1/TRBV3-2,NA,CASSLRGGGYREKLFF,TGTGCCAGCAGCCTACGGGGTGGGGGCTATCGGGAAAAACTGTTTTTT
TRBJ1-2,NA,TRBV3-1/TRBV3-2,NA,CASSRVFEPRYGYTF,TGTGCCAGCAGCCGAGTATTTGAGCCACGTTATGGCTACACCTTC
TRBJ2-1,NA,TRBV7-2,NA,CASSSSVTAGEQFF,TGTGCCAGCAGCTCTAGTGTGACGGCCGGTGAGCAGTTCTTC
TRBJ1-6,NA,TRBV19,NA,CASRAGQENSPLHF,TGTGCCAGTAGGGCGGGCCAGGAGAATTCACCCCTCCACTTT
TRBJ1-5,NA,TRBV19,NA,CASSTSVGGFYSNQPQHF,TGTGCCAGTAGTACCTCGGTGGGGGGTTTTTATAGCAATCAGCCCCAGCATTTT
TRBJ2-1,few,TRBV29-1,TRBD1,CSVDKRTGGNEQFF,TGCAGCGTTGATAAAAGGACAGGTGGGAATGAGCAGTTCTTC
TRBJ2-7,NA,TRBV12-3/TRBV12-4,NA,CASGGRSPEQYF,TGTGCCAGCGGGGGCAGGTCCCCCGAGCAGTACTTC
TRBJ2-1,NA,TRBV19,TRBD2,CASSGGPGLVHNEQFF,TGTGCCAGTAGTGGGGGTCCGGGACTAGTCCACAATGAGCAGTTCTTC
TRBJ1-5,NA,TRBV6-5,NA,CASTPGRDQPQHF,TGTGCCAGCACCCCAGGGCGGGATCAGCCCCAGCATTTT
TRBJ2-1,NA,TRBV16,NA,CASSWVGEQFF,TGTGCCAGCAGCTGGGTGGGGGAGCAGTTCTTC
TRBJ2-5,NA,TRBV7-8,NA,CASSLLPSGETQYF,TGTGCCAGCAGCTTACTACCCTCTGGGGAGACCCAGTACTTC
TRBJ1-1,NA,TRBV9,NA,CASSVGVFNTEAFF,TGTGCCAGCAGCGTAGGGGTATTTAACACTGAAGCTTTCTTT
TRBJ2-2,NA,TRBV6-5,TRBD1,CASRTGGNTGELFF,TGTGCCAGCAGGACAGGGGGCAACACCGGGGAGCTGTTTTTT
TRBJ2-7,NA,TRBV19,TRBD1,CASSLAGTGTYEQYF,TGTGCCAGTAGTCTCGCCGGGACAGGGACCTACGAGCAGTACTTC
TRBJ1-1,NA,TRBV19,NA,CASSNWGKNTEAFF,TGTGCCAGTAGTAACTGGGGGAAGAACACTGAAGCTTTCTTT
TRBJ1-4,once,TRBV9,TRBD1,CASSLTGGTNREKLFF,TGTGCCAGCAGCCTAACAGGGGGGACGAATCGGGAAAAACTGTTTTTT
TRBJ1-2,NA,TRBV5-1,NA,CASSLDRYGYTF,TGCGCCAGCAGCTTAGACAGATATGGCTACACCTTC
TRBJ1-1,NA,TRBV7-9,TRBD1,CASSSPRRTGGGEAFF,TGTGCCAGCAGCTCGCCAAGGAGGACAGGGGGTGGAGAAGCTTTCTTT
TRBJ1-3,once,TRBV5-1,TRBD1,CASSGDRAGNTIYF,TGCGCCAGCAGCGGGGACAGGGCTGGAAACACCATATATTTT
TRBJ1-3,NA,TRBV29-1,TRBD1,CSVQGQAGNTIYF,TGCAGCGTCCAAGGACAGGCTGGAAACACCATATATTTT
TRBJ1-2,NA,TRBV6-6,NA,CASSGQIYGYTF,TGTGCCAGCAGTGGACAGATCTATGGCTACACCTTC
TRBJ2-7,NA,TRBV6-2/TRBV6-3,NA,CASSQGSEQYF,TGTGCCAGCAGCCAAGGGTCCGAGCAGTACTTC
TRBJ1-2,NA,TRBV12-3/TRBV12-4,TRBD1,CASSSQGVYGYTF,TGTGCCAGCAGTTCACAGGGGGTCTATGGCTACACCTTC
TRBJ1-1,NA,TRBV30,TRBD1,CAWARGPNTEAFF,TGTGCCTGGGCAAGGGGGCCGAACACTGAAGCTTTCTTT